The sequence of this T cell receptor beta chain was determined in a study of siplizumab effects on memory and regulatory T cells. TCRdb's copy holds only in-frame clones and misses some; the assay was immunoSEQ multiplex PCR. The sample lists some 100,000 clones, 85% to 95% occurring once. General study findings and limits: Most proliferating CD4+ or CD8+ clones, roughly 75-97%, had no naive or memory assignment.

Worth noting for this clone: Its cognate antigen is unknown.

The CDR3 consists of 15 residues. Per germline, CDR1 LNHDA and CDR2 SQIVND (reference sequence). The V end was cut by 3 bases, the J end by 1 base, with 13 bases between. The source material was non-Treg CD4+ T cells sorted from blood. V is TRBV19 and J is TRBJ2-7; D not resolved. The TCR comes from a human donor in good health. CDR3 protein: CASSIGLDVSYEQYF. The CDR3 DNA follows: TGTGCCAGTAGTATTGGATTAGATGTATCCTACGAGCAGTACTTC. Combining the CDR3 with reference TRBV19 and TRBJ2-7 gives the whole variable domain DGGITQSPKYLFRKEGQNVTLSCEQNLNHDAMYWYRQDPGQGLRLIYYSQIVNDFQKGDIAEGYSVSREKKESFPLTVTSAQKNPTAFYLCASSIGLDVSYEQYFGPGTRLTVT.